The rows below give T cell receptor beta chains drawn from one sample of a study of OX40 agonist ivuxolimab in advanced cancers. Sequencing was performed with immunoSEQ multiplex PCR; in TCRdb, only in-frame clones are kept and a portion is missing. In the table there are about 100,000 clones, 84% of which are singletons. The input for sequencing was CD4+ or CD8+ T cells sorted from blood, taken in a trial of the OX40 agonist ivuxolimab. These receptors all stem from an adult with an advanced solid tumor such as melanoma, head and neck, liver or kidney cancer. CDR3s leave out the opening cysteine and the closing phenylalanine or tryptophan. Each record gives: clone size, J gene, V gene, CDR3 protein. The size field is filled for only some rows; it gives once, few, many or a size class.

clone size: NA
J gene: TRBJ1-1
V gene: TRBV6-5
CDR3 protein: ASSYSSGGIGTEAF

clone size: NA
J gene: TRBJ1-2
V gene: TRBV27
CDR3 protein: ASSLSLANYYGYT

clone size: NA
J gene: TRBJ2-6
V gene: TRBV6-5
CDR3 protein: ASSYEGISGANVLT

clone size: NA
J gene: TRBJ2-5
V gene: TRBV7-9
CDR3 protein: ASSLDGGDQETQY

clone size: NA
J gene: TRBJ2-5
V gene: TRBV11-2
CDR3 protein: ASSRDYRAGETQY

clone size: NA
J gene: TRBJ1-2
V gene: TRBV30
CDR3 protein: AWSLWVQANYGYT

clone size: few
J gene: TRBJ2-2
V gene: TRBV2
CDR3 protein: ASSAPPSGRAPGELF

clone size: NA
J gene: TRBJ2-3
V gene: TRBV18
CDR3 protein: ASSPPYGVRTDTQY

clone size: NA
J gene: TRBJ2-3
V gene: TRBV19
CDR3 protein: ASSRSIGSTDTQY

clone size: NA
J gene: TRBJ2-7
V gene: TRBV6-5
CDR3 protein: ASSLRDRGSYEQY

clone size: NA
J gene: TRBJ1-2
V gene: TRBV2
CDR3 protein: ASSDRGFNYGYT

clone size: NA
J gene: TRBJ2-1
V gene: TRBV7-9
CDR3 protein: ASTNGGGAGEQF

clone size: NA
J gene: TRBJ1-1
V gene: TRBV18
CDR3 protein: ASSRQPNTEAF

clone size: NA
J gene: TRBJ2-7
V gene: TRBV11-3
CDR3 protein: ASSLSGAYEQY

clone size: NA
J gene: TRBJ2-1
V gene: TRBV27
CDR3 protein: ASSFDTSGGFLEQF

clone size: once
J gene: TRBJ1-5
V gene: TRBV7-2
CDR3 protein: ASSLTLRRGLTNQPQH

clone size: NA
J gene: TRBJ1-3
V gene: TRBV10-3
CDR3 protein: ASSYSAASGNTIY

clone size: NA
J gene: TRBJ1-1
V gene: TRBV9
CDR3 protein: ASSLGAANTEAF

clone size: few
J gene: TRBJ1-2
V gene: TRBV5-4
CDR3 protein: ASSFGRAAGYT

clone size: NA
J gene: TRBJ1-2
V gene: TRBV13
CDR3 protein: ASSLGPDSGNGYT

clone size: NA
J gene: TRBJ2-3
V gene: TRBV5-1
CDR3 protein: ASSLGQGAWADTQY

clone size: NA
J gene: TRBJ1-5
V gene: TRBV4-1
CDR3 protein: ASSQETVNQPQH

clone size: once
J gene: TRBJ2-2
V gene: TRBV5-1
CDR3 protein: ASSLAAGGMSGELF

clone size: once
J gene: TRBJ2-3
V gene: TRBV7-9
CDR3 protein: ASSLVEAASTDTQY

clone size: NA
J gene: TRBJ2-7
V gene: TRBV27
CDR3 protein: ASSSNKAGVGREQY

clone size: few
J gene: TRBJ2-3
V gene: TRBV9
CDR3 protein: ASSAGGTGMTDTQY

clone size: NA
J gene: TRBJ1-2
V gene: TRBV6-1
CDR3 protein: ASSEAGTAYGYT

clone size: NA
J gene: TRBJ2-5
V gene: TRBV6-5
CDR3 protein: ASSYNSGRAQETQY

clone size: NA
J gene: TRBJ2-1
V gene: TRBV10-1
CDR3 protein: ASSGQGAVGQF

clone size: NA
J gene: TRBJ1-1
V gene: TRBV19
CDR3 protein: ASSIGTANTEAF

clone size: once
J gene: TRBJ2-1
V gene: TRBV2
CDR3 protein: ASSENRVDEQF

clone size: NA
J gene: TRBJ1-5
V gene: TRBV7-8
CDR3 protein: ASSLRTGKTQPQH

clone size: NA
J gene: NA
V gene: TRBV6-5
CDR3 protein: ASTPPSGGSGEQY

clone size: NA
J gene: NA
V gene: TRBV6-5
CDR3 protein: ASSYASERTQY

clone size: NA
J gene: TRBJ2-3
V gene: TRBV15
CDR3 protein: ATSTRLAGDTDTQY

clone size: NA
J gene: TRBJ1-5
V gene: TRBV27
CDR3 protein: ASSLLGFEGSNQPQH

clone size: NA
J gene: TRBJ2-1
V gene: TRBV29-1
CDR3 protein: SASGLENEQF

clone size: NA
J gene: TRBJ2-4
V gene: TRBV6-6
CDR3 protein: ASSYEVAKNIQY

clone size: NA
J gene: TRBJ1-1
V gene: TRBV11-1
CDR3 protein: ASSLGLRDRGTEAF

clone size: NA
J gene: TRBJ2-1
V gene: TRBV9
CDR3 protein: ASSVAGSQNEQF

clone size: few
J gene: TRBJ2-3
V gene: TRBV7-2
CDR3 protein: ASSLVWAGGSRDTQY

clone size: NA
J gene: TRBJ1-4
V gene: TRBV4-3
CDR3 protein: ASSQMGRTGGAGKLF

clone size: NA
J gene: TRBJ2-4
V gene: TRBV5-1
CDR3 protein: ASSVSPGRVAKNIQY

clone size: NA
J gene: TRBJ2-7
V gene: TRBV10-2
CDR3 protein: ASSNVVGEQY

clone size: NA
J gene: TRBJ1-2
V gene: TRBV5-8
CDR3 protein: ASSFFGGYGYT

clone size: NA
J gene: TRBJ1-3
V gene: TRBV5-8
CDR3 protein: ASRKPQGTRSGNTIY

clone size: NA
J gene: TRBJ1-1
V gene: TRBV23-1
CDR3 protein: ASRGAMNTEAF

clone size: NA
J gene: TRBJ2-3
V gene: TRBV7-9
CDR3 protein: ASSLAQAGGGY

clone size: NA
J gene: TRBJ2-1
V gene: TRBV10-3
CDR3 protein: AINQPSGSSDEQF

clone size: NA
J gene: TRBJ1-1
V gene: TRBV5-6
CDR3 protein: ASNPAGRNTEAF

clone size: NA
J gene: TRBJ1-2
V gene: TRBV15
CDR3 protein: ATSRDRGADGYT

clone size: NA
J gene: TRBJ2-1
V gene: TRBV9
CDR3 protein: ASSVEGQYNEQF

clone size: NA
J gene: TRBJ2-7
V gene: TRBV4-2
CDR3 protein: ASSQGLEQY

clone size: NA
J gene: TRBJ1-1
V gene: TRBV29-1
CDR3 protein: SVVLGSEAF

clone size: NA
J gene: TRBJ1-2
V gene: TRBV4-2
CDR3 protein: ASSQFLGDSTRYGYT

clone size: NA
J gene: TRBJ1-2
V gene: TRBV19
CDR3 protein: ASSLQGGANYGYT

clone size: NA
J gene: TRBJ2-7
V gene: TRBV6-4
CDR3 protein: ARFSTIHEQY

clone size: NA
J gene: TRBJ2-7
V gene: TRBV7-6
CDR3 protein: ASSLAGGSYEQY

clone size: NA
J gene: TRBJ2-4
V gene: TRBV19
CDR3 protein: ASSLELGSRNIQY

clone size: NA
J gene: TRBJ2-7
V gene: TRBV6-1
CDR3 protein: ASNRGDGWAYEQY